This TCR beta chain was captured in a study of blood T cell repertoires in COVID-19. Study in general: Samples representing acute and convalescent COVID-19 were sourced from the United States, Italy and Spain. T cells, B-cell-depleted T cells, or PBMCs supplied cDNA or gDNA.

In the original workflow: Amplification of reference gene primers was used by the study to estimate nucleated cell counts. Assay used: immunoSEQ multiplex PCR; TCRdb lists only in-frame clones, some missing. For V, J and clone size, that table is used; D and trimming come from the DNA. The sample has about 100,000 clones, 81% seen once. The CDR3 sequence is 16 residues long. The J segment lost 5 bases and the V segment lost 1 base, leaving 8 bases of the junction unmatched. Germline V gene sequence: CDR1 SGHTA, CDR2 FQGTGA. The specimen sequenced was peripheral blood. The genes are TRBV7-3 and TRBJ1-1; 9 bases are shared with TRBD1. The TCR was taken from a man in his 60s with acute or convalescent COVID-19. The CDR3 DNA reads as TGTGCCAGCAGCTTAAACAGGGGGCTAAGGTGGACTGAAGCTTTCTTT. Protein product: CASSLNRGLRWTEAFF.